This T cell receptor (beta chain) emerged from a study of molecular identifiers for immune sequencing clone quantification. As for the study in general: Replicate RNA from 20,000 or 100,000 naive CD8 T cells formed five aliquots; four were sequenced. Study-level findings and limits: Among effectors, clones above 20 RNA copies held over 98% of molecules; among naive cells, under 1%.

CDR3 length: 17 amino acids. The trim removed 0 bases at V and 4 bases at J, leaving 5 bases unmatched. The germline gives CDR1 LGHNA, CDR2 YNFKEQ. The naive CD8 libraries originated from between 20,000 and 1,000,000 sorted cells and drew on 10%, 30% or 50% RNA. Bulk TCR libraries were made with methods that had been previously described and with listed TCR primers. TCRdb used MiXCR to reprocess the PCR reads, holding one entry per CDR3 protein. The data hold 9,500 to 15,000 distinct CDR3 sequences, with about 17% observed a single time. This clonotype was seen at least ten times. As yet, its antigen is unknown.

The sequenced material came from naive CD8+ T cells from blood, with Jurkat cell RNA spiked in. The subset here: FACS-sorted CD8+CD4-CCR7+CD45RA+ naive T cells. This chain joins TRBV4-2 and TRBJ2-2; TRBD2 agrees at 10 bases. The TCR was taken from a human donor in good health. Some libraries in this study had Jurkat cell RNA spiked in. The CDR3 is CASSQDPAGGFTGELFF. In DNA form, the CDR3 reads TGTGCCAGCAGCCAAGATCCAGCGGGAGGGTTCACCGGGGAGCTGTTTTTT.